The next 23 T cell receptor beta chains were all read from a single sample in a study of T cells in Graves' hyperthyroidism and ophthalmopathy. The TCR beta CDR3 regions underwent amplification using RNA transcripts as the source. HTBI primers were used for first-round RT-PCR of the TCR CDR3. Using its own MiXCR run on the multiplex PCR reads, TCRdb lists one record per CDR3 protein. This sample has around 520,000 distinct CDR3 sequences, with approximately 15% found just once. The sample consisted of blood. These receptors were collected from a woman between 18 and 30 years old with Graves' hyperthyroidism.

This chain connects TRBV7-2 to TRBJ1-1; D ambiguous. CDR1 SGHTA and CDR2 FQGNSA come from the germline V gene. The CDR3 spans 14 residues. V was shortened by 5 bases and J by 4 bases, with 14 bases between the two germline ends. The CDR3 DNA sequence: TGTGCCAGCAGCACCCGTCGGTTGAGCACTGAAGCTTTCTTT. Translated, it gives CASSTRRLSTEAFF.

The gene calls are TRBV19 and TRBJ2-1, with no clear D. V lost 4 bases, J lost 5 bases, and 18 bases lay in between. Looked up from germline, CDR1 is LNHDA and CDR2 is SQIVND (reference sequence). This CDR3 contains 16 residues. The CDR3 here is CASSTPRSVGHNEQFF. Written as DNA, the CDR3 is TGTGCCAGTAGTACCCCTCGTTCCGTTGGCCACAATGAGCAGTTCTTC.

This clonotype was detected a few times. The J gene is TRBJ2-3, the V gene TRBV19; D gene ambiguous. This CDR3 is 15 amino acids long. Trimming cost V 9 bases and J 0 bases, with 16 bases left between them. CDR1 is LNHDA and CDR2 is SQIVND in the germline V gene (reference sequence). The CDR3 DNA is TGTGCCAGCAAGACCTCCGCCTCGAGCACAGATACGCAGTATTTT. Translating it yields CASKTSASSTDTQYF.

This clonotype was observed many times. A much larger clone differs from this one at a single base, so this may be a read error. The rearrangement uses TRBV7-9 and TRBJ2-5; D not resolved. V was cut by 6 bases and J by 4 bases, with 3 bases left in between. Germline V gene data show CDR1 as SEHNR and CDR2 as FQNEAQ (reference sequence). The length of the CDR3 is 10 residues. CDR3 sequence: CASRSETQYF. The CDR3 DNA reads as TGTGCCAGCAGGTCAGAGACCCAGTACTTC.

This clonotype was observed many times. This chain links TRBV12-5 with TRBJ1-5, with 9 bases fitting TRBD1. V lost 0 bases and J lost 4; bases outside the gene matches: 25. The V gene's germline CDR1 is LGHNT and CDR2 FRNRAP. The CDR3 runs to 23 residues. The DNA of the CDR3 is TGTGCTAGTGGTTTGGTTGTCCTTCCCCAAGGGGGGACAGGGACGAATTGGAATCAGCCCCAGCATTTT. Translating it yields CASGLVVLPQGGTGTNWNQPQHF.

This clonotype has a count of ten or more. The rearrangement joins TRBV27 to TRBJ1-5; possibly TRBD1 for D (6 bases). V lost 1 base, J lost 0 bases, and 13 bases lay in between. The V gene's germline CDR1 is MNHEY and CDR2 SMNVEV (reference sequence). The CDR3 consists of 17 residues. CDR3 loop: CASSLLSGGHSNQPQHF. The CDR3 DNA is TGTGCCAGCAGTTTATTGTCCGGGGGCCATAGCAATCAGCCCCAGCATTTT.

This clonotype was observed a few times. The rearrangement uses TRBV6-1 and TRBJ2-3, with 10 positions matching TRBD2. V shed 7 bases and J 4 bases; nucleotides not matched to a gene: 17. Germline CDR1 is MNHNS and CDR2 is SASEGT. The CDR3 has 18 residues. CDR3 protein: CASTHSGAGGPAADTQYF. In DNA, the CDR3 is TGTGCCAGCACCCACTCCGGAGCGGGAGGGCCTGCTGCAGATACGCAGTATTTT.

This clonotype was counted at least ten times. The chain is built from TRBV6-1 and TRBJ1-4; unclear D gene. The CDR3 extends over 17 amino acids. Germline CDR1 reads MNHNS; CDR2 reads SASEGT. The V end lost 6 bases, the J end lost 5 bases, and 22 bases lay between the germline ends. The DNA for the CDR3 is TGTGCCAGCAGCGAACGCCTTCACGATCCACTGAATGAAAAACTGTTTTTT. It specifies CASSERLHDPLNEKLFF.

This clonotype has a count of ten or more. The rearrangement uses TRBV3-1 and TRBJ1-4; unclear D gene. The CDR3 sequence is 14 residues long. Between the trimmed V and J ends, which lost 5 bases and 4 bases, there was a span of 11 bases. Germline values: CDR1 LGHDT, CDR2 YNNKEL (reference sequence). CDR3 protein: CASSEKLSNEKLFF. The CDR3 nucleotides read TGTGCCAGCAGCGAAAAACTGAGTAATGAAAAACTGTTTTTT.

This clonotype was counted many times. V and J are TRBV12-3 or TRBV12-4 and TRBJ2-1; a possible D gene is TRBD1 (5 bases). This CDR3 is built from 13 residues. With 10 bases removed from V and 1 base from J, the gap between germline ends came to 11 bases. The CDR3 sequence is CATRVWSYNEQFF. In nucleotides, the CDR3 is TGTGCCACCAGGGTCTGGTCCTACAATGAGCAGTTCTTC.

There are many counts of this clonotype. This chain links TRBV24-1 with TRBJ1-5; D is possibly TRBD1 (6 bases). The CDR3 totals 15 residues. In germline, CDR1 is KGHDR, CDR2 SFDVKD. V dropped 3 bases and J dropped 2 bases, with 10 bases sitting between them. CDR3 loop: CATSDGAGGNQPQHF. The CDR3 nucleotides are TGTGCCACCAGTGATGGGGCAGGGGGCAATCAGCCCCAGCATTTT.

This clonotype has a count of ten or more. The genes are TRBV27 and TRBJ2-1; a weak D match, TRBD2 (6 bases). The CDR3 is 15 residues long. V lost 3 bases, J lost 4 bases, and 13 bases lay in between. Germline V lookup: CDR1 MNHEY, CDR2 SMNVEV (reference sequence). CDR3 sequence (DNA): TGTGCCAGCAGTTTGGCACGGGAGTGGTACAATGAGCAGTTCTTC. Residues: CASSLAREWYNEQFF.

This clonotype was detected ten times or more. J is TRBJ1-1 and V is TRBV6-1; TRBD1 is a possible D gene (5 bases). The CDR3 loop spans 16 amino acids. V was shortened by 11 bases and J by 1 base, with 23 bases between the two germline ends. The germline gives CDR1 MNHNS, CDR2 SASEGT. The CDR3 bases are TGTGCCTCTACCAAAACCAGATTGGGACCGAACACTGAAGCTTTCTTT. Translating gives CASTKTRLGPNTEAFF.

The V call is TRBV24-1, the J call TRBJ2-4, with 7 bases matching TRBD2. Trimming cost V 3 bases and J 4 bases; bases outside gene matches: 5. The CDR3 length is 15 residues. Germline values: CDR1 KGHDR, CDR2 SFDVKD. CDR3 sequence: CATSDPRELKNIQYF. The CDR3 DNA sequence: TGTGCCACCAGTGATCCGCGGGAGCTTAAAAACATTCAGTACTTC.

This chain links TRBV29-1 with TRBJ2-4; tentative D call: TRBD1 (5 bases). V gave up 6 bases and J gave up 3 bases, with 15 bases separating them. CDR3 size: 14 residues. CDR1 and CDR2 from the germline V gene are SQVTM and ANQGSEA. This chain's CDR3 is CSVLGRVNKNIQYF. The CDR3 nucleotides are TGCAGCGTGCTGGGCAGGGTTAACAAAAACATTCAGTACTTC.

CDR3 amino acids: CASSTRGQEGGTEAFF. Here the CDR3 DNA reads TGTGCCAGTAGTACCCGGGGACAGGAAGGGGGCACTGAAGCTTTCTTT. This chain uses TRBV19 with TRBJ1-1; TRBD1 aligns across 8 bases. Per germline, CDR1 LNHDA and CDR2 SQIVND (reference sequence). V was pared by 4 bases and J by 4 bases, with 11 bases of the junction left unmatched. This CDR3 is built from 16 residues. The full variable domain, with the rest looked up from reference TRBV19 and TRBJ1-1, is DGGITQSPKYLFRKEGQNVTLSCEQNLNHDAMYWYRQDPGQGLRLIYYSQIVNDFQKGDIAEGYSVSREKKESFPLTVTSAQKNPTAFYLCASSTRGQEGGTEAFFGQGTRLTVV.

This clonotype showed up many times. The CDR3 bases are TGTGCCAGCAGTGCCGCAGGCTCCTACGAGCAGTACTTC. Translating it yields CASSAAGSYEQYF. The V gene is TRBV2, the J gene TRBJ2-7; D not resolved. Germline CDR1 is SNHLY and CDR2 is FYNNEI. Trimming removed 4 bases from V and 0 bases from J, with 7 bases in between. This CDR3 is 13 amino acids long.

This clonotype showed up many times. The rearrangement joins TRBV28 to TRBJ1-6; D might be TRBD1 (5 bases). Germline values: CDR1 MDHEN, CDR2 SYDVKM. Trimming stripped 8 bases from V and 7 bases from J, with 15 bases between. This CDR3 is built from 14 residues. In nucleotides, the CDR3 is TGTGCCAGCCTAGAGGGATGGGGCAATTCACCCCTCCACTTT. This codes for CASLEGWGNSPLHF.

This clonotype showed up many times. The V and J genes are TRBV28 and TRBJ2-1; TRBD1 matches 7 bases. Germline values: CDR1 MDHEN, CDR2 SYDVKM. V lost 4 bases to trimming and J lost 0 bases; unmatched junction nucleotides: 3. The CDR3 covers 15 residues. CDR3 amino acids: CASSSRDSSYNEQFF. CDR3 coding DNA: TGTGCCAGCAGTTCCCGGGACAGCTCCTACAATGAGCAGTTCTTC.

The table lists this clonotype with many counts. The chain carries TRBV5-1 and TRBJ1-5; 7 bases agree with TRBD1. Germline assignment: CDR1 SGHRS and CDR2 YFSETQ. V shed 0 bases and J 7 bases; nucleotides not matched to a gene: 10. The CDR3 is 16 residues long. This chain's CDR3 is CASSLGETGKKQPQHF. DNA for the CDR3: TGCGCCAGCAGCTTGGGGGAGACAGGGAAGAAACAGCCCCAGCATTTT.

This clonotype has ten or more counts. The chain combines TRBV6-1 with TRBJ2-7; 7 nucleotides agree with TRBD1. CDR1 MNHNS and CDR2 SASEGT come from the germline V gene. This CDR3 contains 15 residues. Trimming cost V 7 bases and J 1 base; bases outside gene matches: 10. The CDR3 DNA reads TGTGCCAGCATGACCCCCGAGACAGGGTCCTACGAGCAGTACGTC. It codes for CASMTPETGSYEQYV.

The chain recombines TRBV10-3 with TRBJ2-5, with D tentatively TRBD1 or TRBD2 (5 bases each). The ends were cut back, 8 bases at V and 5 bases at J, with 12 bases in the middle. The length of the CDR3 is 12 residues. Germline CDR1 and CDR2: ENHRY and SYGVKD. CDR3 DNA: TGTGCCATCCGAGGGGAAGACGAGACCCAGTACTTC. The encoded protein is CAIRGEDETQYF.

This clonotype was seen ten or more times. The chain links TRBV12-3 or TRBV12-4 to TRBJ2-2, with 7 nucleotides matching TRBD1. After removal of 6 bases from V and 3 bases from J, the junction contained 13 bases not matched to a gene. This CDR3 comprises 17 residues. DNA for the CDR3: TGTGCCAGCAGGTTTAAGGACAGGAGGATTTACACCGGGGAGCTGTTTTTT. This translates into CASRFKDRRIYTGELFF.